This TCR beta chain was recorded in a study of blood T cells in healthy people across ages. Study results and caveats: The study found more naive CD4+ cells and higher diversity in long-lived than aged donors.

Germline lookup yields CDR1 SQVTM and CDR2 ANQGSEA. With V trimmed by 6 bases and J by 0 bases, 19 bases remained unmatched. The CDR3 length is 18 residues. A J-beta primer mix and a sample-barcoded 5' primer were used in a second PCR of roughly 7 to 12 cycles. Via MiXCR, TCRdb re-called the 5' RACE reads, giving one row per CDR3 protein. The sample has about 650,000 distinct CDR3 sequences, over 40% seen once. At least ten counts were recorded for this clonotype. As yet, its antigen is unknown. The gene calls are TRBV29-1 and TRBJ1-2, with TRBD1 matching over 7 bases. Specimen: blood. This sequence originates from a woman older than 75 in good health. CDR3 loop: CSVRPDGDSHPSNYGYTF. CDR3 DNA: TGCAGCGTACGGCCGGATGGGGACAGCCATCCTTCTAACTATGGCTACACCTTC.